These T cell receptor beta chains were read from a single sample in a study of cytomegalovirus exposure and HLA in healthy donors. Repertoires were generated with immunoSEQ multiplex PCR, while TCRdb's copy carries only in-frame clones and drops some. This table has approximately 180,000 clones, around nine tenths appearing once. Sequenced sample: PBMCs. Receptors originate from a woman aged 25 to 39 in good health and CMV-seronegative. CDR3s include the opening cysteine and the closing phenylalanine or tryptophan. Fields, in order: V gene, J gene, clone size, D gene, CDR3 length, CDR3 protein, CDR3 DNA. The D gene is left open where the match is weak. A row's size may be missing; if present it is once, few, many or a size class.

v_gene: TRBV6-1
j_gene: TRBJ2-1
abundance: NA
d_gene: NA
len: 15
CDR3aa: CASSVRDASYNEQFF
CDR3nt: TGTGCCAGCAGTGTCCGGGATGCCTCCTACAATGAGCAGTTCTTC

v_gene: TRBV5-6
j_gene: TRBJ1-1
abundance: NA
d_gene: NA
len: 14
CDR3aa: CASSLGASNTEAFF
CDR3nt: TGTGCCAGCAGCTTGGGGGCGTCGAACACTGAAGCTTTCTTT

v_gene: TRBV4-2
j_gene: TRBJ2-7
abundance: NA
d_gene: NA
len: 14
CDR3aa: CASSQVGAPYEQYF
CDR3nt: TGTGCCAGCAGCCAAGTCGGAGCCCCCTACGAGCAGTACTTC

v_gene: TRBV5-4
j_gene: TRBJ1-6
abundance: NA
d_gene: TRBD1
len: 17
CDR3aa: CASSLSSFTGGDSPLHF
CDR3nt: TGTGCCAGCAGCTTATCATCCTTCACAGGGGGCGATTCACCCCTCCACTTT

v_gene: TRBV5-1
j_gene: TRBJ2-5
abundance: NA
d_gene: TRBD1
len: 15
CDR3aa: CASSLPDRYQETQYF
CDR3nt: TGCGCCAGCAGCCTCCCGGACAGGTACCAAGAGACCCAGTACTTC

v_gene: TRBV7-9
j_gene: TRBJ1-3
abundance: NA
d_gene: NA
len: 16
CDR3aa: CASSLALGTSGNTIYF
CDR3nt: TGTGCCAGCAGCTTAGCGCTAGGGACATCTGGAAACACCATATATTTT

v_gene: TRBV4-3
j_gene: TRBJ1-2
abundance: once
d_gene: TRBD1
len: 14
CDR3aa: CASSQDQGQDGYTF
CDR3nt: TGCGCCAGCAGCCAAGATCAAGGACAGGATGGCTACACCTTC

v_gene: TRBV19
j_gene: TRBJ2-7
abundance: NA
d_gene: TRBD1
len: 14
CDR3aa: CASSIRDRGGEQYF
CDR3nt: TGTGCCAGTAGTATCCGGGACAGGGGTGGCGAGCAGTACTTC

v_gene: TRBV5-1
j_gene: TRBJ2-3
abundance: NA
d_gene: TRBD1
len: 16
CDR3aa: CASSLGDSRAPDTQYF
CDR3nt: TGCGCCAGCAGCCTTGGGGACAGCCGAGCACCAGATACGCAGTATTTT

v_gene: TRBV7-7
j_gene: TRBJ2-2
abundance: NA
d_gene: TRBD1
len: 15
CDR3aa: CASSLGGGSTGELFF
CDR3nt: TGTGCCAGCAGCTTAGGAGGGGGCAGCACCGGGGAGCTGTTTTTT

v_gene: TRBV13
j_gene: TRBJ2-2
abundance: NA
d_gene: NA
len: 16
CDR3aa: CASSVLAGMNTGELFF
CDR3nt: TGTGCCAGCAGCGTTCTAGCCGGTATGAACACCGGGGAGCTGTTTTTT

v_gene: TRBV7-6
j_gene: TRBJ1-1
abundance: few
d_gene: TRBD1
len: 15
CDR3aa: CASSLEEGADTEAFF
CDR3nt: TGTGCCAGCAGCTTAGAGGAGGGGGCTGACACTGAAGCTTTCTTT

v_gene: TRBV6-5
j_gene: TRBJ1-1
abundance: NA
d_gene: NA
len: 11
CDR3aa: CATKTGIEAFF
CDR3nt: TGTGCCACTAAAACAGGGATTGAAGCTTTCTTT

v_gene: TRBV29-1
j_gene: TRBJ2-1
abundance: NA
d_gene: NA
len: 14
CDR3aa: CSVDGLRGKDEQFF
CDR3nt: TGCAGCGTTGATGGTTTGAGAGGGAAGGATGAGCAGTTCTTC

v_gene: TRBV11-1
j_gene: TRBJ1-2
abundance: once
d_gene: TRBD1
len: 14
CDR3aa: CASSQDRGNYGYTF
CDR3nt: TGTGCCAGCAGCCAGGACAGGGGTAACTATGGCTACACCTTC

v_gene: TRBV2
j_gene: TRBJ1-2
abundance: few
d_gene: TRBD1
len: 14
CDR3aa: CASSEDRGNYGYTF
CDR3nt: TGTGCCAGCAGCGAAGACAGGGGTAACTATGGCTACACCTTC

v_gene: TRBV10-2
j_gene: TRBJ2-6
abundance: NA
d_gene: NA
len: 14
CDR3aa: CASRLSSGANVLTF
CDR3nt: TGCGCCAGCAGGTTATCCTCTGGGGCCAACGTCCTGACTTTC

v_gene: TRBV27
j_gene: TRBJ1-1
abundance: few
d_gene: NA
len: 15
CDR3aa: CARHYWDNYNTEAFF
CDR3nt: TGTGCCAGACATTATTGGGACAACTATAACACTGAAGCTTTCTTT

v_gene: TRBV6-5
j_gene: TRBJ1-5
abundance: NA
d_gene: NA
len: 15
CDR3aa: CASSPDDSSHQPQHF
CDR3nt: TGTGCCAGCAGCCCAGATGACAGCTCCCATCAGCCCCAGCATTTT

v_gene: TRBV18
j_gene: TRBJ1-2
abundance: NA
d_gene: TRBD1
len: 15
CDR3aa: CASSPRTTGGEGYTF
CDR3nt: TGTGCCAGCTCACCACGGACGACAGGGGGCGAAGGCTACACCTTC

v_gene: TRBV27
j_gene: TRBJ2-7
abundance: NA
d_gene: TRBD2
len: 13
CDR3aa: CASRRLAAYEQYF
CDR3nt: TGTGCCAGCAGACGACTAGCGGCCTACGAGCAGTACTTC

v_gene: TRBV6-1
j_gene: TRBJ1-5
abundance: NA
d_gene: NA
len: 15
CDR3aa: CASSEARAGAQPQHF
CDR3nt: TGTGCCAGCAGTGAAGCGCGAGCAGGGGCTCAGCCCCAGCATTTT

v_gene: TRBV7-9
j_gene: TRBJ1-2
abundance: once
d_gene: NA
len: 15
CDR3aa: CASSLEFGGSYGYTF
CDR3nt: TGTGCCAGCAGCTTAGAATTTGGAGGGTCCTATGGCTACACCTTC